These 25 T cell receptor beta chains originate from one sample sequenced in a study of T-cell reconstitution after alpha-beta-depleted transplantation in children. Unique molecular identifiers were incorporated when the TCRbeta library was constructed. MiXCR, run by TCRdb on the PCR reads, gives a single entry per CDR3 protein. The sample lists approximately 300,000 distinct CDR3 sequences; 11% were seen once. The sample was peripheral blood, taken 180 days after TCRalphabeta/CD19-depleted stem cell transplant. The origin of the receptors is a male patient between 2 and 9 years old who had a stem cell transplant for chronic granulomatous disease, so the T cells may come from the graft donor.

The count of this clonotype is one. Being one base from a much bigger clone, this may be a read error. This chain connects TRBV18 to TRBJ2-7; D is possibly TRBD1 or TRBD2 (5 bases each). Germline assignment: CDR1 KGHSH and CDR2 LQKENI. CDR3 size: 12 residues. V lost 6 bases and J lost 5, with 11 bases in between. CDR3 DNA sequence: TGTGCCAGCTCCTGGGGGTTCCACGAGCAGTACTTC. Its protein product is CASSWGFHEQYF.

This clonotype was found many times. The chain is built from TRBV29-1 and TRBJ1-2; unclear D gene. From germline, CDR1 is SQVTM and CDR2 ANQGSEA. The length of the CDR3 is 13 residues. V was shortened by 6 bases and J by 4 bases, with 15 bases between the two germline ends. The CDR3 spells CSVGVGFGYGYTF. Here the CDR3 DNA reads TGCAGCGTGGGCGTCGGGTTCGGCTATGGCTACACCTTC.

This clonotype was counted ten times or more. CDR3: CASSLSAGLTEAFF. The CDR3, as DNA: TGTGCCAGCAGTTTGTCGGCAGGGCTCACTGAAGCTTTCTTT. The chain employs TRBV12-3 or TRBV12-4 and TRBJ1-1, with D possibly being TRBD1 (5 bases). Trimming stripped 3 bases from V and 4 bases from J, with 12 bases between. This CDR3 has 14 residues.

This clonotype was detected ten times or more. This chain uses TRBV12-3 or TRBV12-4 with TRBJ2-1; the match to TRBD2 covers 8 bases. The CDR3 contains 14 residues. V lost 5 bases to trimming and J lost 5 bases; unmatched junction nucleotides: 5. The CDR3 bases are TGTGCCAGCAGTGGGACTAGGGGCCACAATGAGCAGTTCTTC. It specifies CASSGTRGHNEQFF.

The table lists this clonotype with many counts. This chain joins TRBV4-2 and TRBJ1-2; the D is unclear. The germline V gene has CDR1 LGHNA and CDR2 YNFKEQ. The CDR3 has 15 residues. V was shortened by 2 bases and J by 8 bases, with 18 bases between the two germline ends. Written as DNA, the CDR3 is TGTGCCAGCAGCCAATCTCGATCCAGCCGCAGAGGCTACACCTTC. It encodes CASSQSRSSRRGYTF.

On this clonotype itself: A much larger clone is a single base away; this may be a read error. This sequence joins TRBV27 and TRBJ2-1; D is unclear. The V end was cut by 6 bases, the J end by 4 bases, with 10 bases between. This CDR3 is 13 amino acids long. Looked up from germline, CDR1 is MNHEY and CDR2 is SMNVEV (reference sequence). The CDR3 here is CASRPQDYNEQFF. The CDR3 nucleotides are TGTGCCAGCAGGCCTCAGGATTACAATGAGCAGTTCTTC.

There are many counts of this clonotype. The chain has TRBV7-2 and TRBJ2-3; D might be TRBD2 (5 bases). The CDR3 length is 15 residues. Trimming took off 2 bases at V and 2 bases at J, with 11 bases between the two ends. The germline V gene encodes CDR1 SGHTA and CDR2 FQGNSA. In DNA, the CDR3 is TGTGCCAGCAGCTTAAGAGCTAGCCTCACAGATACGCAGTATTTT. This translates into CASSLRASLTDTQYF.

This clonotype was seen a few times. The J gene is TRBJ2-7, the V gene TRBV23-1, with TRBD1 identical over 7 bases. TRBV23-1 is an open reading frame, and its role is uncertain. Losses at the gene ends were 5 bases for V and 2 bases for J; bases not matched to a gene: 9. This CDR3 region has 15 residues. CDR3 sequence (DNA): TGCGCCAGCAGTGACCGACAGGGTTGGACCTACGAGCAGTACTTC. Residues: CASSDRQGWTYEQYF.

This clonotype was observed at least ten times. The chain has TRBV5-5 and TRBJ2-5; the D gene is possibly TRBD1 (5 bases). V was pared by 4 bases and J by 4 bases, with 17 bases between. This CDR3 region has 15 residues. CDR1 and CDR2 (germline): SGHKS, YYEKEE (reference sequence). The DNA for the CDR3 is TGTGCCAGCAGCCAACAGGTCCAGTACGGAGAGACCCAGTACTTC. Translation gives CASSQQVQYGETQYF. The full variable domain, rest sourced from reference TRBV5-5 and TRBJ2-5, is DAGVTQSPTHLIKTRGQQVTLRCSPISGHKSVSWYQQVLGQGPQFIFQYYEKEERGRGNFPDRFSARQFPNYSSELNVNALLLGDSALYLCASSQQVQYGETQYFGPGTRLLVL.

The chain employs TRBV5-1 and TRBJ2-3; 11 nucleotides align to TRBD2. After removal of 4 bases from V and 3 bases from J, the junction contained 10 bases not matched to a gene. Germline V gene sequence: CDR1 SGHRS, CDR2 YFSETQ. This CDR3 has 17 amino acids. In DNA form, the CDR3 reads TGCGCCAGCAGCCATGGAGTGTCTAGCGGGAGGACAGATACGCAGTATTTT. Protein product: CASSHGVSSGRTDTQYF. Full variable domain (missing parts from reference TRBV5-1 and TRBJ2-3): KAGVTQTPRYLIKTRGQQVTLSCSPISGHRSVSWYQQTPGQGLQFLFEYFSETQRNKGNFPGRFSGRQFSNSRSEMNVSTLELGDSALYLCASSHGVSSGRTDTQYFGPGTRLTVL.

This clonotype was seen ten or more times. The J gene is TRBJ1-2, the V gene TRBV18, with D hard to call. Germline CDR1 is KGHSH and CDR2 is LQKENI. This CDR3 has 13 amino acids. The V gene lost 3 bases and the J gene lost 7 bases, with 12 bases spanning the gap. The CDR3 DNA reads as TGTGCCAGCTCACCTACAGCTTTGCGTGGCTACACCTTC. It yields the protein CASSPTALRGYTF.

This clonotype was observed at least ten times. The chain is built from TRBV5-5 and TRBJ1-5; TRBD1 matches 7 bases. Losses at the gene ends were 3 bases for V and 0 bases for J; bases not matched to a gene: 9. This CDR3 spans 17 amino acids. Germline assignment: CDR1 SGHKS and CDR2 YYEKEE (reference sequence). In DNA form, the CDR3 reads TGTGCCAGCAGCTCCGCGGACAGGTTGGATAGCAATCAGCCCCAGCATTTT. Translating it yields CASSSADRLDSNQPQHF.

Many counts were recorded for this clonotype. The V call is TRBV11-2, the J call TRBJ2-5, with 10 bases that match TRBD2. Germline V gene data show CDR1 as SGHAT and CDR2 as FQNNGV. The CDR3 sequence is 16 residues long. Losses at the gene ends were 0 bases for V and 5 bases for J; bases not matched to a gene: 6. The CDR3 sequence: CASSLDLHSGGETQYF. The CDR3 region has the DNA TGTGCCAGCAGCTTAGATCTCCATAGCGGGGGGGAGACCCAGTACTTC.

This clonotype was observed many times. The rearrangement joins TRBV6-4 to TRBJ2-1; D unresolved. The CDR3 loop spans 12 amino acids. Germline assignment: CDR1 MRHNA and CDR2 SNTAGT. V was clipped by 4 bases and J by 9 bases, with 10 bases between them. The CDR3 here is CASSVGVGEQFF. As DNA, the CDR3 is TGTGCCAGCAGTGTTGGAGTGGGTGAGCAGTTCTTC.

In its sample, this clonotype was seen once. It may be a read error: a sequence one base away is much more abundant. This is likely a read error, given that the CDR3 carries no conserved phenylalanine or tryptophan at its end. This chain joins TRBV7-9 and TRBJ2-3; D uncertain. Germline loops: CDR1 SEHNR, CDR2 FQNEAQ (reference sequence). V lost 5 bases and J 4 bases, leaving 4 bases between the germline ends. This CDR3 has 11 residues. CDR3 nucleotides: TGTGCCAGCAGCATTGCAGATACGCAGTATTAT. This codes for CASSIADTQYY.

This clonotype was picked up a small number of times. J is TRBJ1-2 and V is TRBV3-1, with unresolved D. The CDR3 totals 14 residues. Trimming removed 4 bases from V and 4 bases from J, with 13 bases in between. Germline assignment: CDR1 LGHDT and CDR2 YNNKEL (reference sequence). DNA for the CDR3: TGTGCCAGCAGCCCCACTCGGAATGGCTATGGCTACACCTTC. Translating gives CASSPTRNGYGYTF.

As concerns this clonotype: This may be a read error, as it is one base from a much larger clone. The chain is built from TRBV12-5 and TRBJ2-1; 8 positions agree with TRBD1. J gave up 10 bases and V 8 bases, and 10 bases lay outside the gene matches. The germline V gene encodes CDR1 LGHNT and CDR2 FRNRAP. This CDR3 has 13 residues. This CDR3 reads CASSQDRGREQFF. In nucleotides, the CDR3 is TGTGCTAGTAGTCAAGACAGGGGCAGGGAGCAGTTCTTC.

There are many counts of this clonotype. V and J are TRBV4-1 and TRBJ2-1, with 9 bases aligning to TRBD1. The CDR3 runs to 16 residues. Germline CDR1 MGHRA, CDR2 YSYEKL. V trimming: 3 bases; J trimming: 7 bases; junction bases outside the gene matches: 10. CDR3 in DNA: TGCGCCAGCAGCCAGGCAGGGACAGGGAAAAGGAATGAGCAGTTCTTC. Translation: CASSQAGTGKRNEQFF.

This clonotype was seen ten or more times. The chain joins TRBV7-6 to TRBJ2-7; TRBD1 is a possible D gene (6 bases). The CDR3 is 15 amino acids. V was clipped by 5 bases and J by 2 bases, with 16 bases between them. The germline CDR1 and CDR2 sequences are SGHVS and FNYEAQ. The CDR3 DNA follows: TGTGCCAGCAGCCGTACACAGGGAACTCCCTACGAGCAGTACTTC. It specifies CASSRTQGTPYEQYF.

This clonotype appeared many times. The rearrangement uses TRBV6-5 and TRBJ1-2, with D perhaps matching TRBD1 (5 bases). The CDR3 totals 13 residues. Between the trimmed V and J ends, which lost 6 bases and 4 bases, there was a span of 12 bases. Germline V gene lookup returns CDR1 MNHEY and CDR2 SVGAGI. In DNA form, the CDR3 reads TGTGCCAGCAGGGGCGGGGCGGCCTATGGCTACACCTTC. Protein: CASRGGAAYGYTF.

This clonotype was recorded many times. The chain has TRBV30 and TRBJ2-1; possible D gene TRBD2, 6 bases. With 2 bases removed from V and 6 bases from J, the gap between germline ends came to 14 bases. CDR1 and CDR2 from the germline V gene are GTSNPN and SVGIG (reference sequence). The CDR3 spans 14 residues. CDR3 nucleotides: TGTGCCTGGAGTTCCGGGACTCCTACCAATGAGCAGTTCTTC. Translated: CAWSSGTPTNEQFF.

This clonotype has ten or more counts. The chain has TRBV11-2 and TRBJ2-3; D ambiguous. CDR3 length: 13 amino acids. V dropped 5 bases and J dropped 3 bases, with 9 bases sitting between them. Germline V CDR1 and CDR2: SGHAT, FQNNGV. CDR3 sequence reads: CASSLLLTDTQYF. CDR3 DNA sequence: TGTGCCAGCAGCCTCCTCCTTACAGATACGCAGTATTTT.

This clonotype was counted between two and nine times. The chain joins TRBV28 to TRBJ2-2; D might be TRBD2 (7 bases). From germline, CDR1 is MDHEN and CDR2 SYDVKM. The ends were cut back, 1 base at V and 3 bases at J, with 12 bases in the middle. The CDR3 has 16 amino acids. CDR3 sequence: CASSLFGGADTGELFF. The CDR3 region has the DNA TGTGCCAGCAGTTTATTTGGGGGGGCTGACACCGGGGAGCTGTTTTTT. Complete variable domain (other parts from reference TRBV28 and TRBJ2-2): DVKVTQSSRYLVKRTGEKVFLECVQDMDHENMFWYRQDPGLGLRLIYFSYDVKMKEKGDIPEGYSVSREKKERFSLILESASTNQTSMYLCASSLFGGADTGELFFGEGSRLTVL.

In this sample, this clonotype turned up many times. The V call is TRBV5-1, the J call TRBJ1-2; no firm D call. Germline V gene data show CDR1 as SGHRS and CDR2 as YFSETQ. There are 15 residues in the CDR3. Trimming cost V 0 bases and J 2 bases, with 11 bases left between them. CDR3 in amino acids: CASSLEVGKNYGYTF. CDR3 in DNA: TGCGCCAGCAGCTTGGAGGTGGGCAAAAACTATGGCTACACCTTC.

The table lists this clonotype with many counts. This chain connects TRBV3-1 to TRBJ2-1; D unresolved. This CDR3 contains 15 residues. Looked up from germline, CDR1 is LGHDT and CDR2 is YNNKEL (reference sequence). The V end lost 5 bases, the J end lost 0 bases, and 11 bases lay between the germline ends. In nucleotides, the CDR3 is TGTGCCAGCAGCGGCCAGCCTAGCTCCTACAATGAGCAGTTCTTC. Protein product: CASSGQPSSYNEQFF.